This T cell receptor beta chain is drawn from a study of cytomegalovirus exposure and HLA in healthy donors (dated by TCRdb to the late 2010s). The study in broad terms: An earlier analysis of approximately 640 of the donors reported approximately 300 Gb of sequence data and around 120 million unique TCR beta sequences from about 200 million T cells. A later genetic analysis took genome-wide SNP genotypes for about 65% of the roughly 670 donors and used that subset as a discovery cohort. Among under 450 genotyped donors of the cohort, an average of 235,054 unique TCR beta nucleotide sequences were sequenced per donor, roughly 18% of them non-productive. Using immunosequencing, the study profiled T cell repertoires from approximately 700 subjects and related those repertoires to cytomegalovirus serostatus. Of the roughly 390 genotyped donors, approximately 82% fell in the genetic ancestry cluster associated with self-reported Caucasian donors. In addition to the first cohort of about 650 subjects, a separate validation cohort of some 120 different subjects was used. The number of typed donors differed by locus: about 620-630 for A, B, C, DRB1 and DQB1; approximately 520 for DQA1; 606 for DPA1; and 400 to 480 for DPB1. In a later analysis, previously published TCR beta repertoires from 500 to 750 donors were re-analyzed and high-resolution HLA genotyping was added so that TCR occurrence patterns could be studied. An earlier analysis of 450 to 750 of the donors used high-throughput TCR beta sequencing to judge whether each TCR beta V gene segment behaved as functional or pseudogenic. Approximately 300 gigabases of sequencing data and tens of millions of unique TCR sequences made up an early release that covered roughly 670 HLA-typed donors. In the later analysis, no new phenotypic data were used to find candidate immune exposures; instead, reliance was placed on TCR beta sequences and their occurrence across donors. Donor age, sex, ethnicity and CMV serostatus were compiled alongside the repertoire data. The study aimed to test whether cataloging public T cell receptors could reveal signatures of past pathogen exposure. All discovery cohort repertoires had been generated using a single sequencing platform. The study combined high-throughput TCR immunosequencing, statistical association of individual TCRs with disease status, and machine learning to predict cytomegalovirus infection status. HLA typing included class I and class II loci at four-digit resolution. Roughly five DR-DQ haplotypes were treated as single units for association and clustering because of strong linkage in the cohort. What the study reported, not specific to this receptor: HLA typing was unavailable for some donors at each locus, so association tests used only the typed subset. Only TCR beta chains were sequenced in this cohort, and the absence of alpha or paired-chain data limited detectable features. Linkage disequilibrium might explain the correlated functional status among segregating V segments, but an unknown experimental factor could not be excluded. In a later analysis, HLA-associated TCR beta chains showed more clonal expansion and lower generation probabilities than non-associated chains that were equally common. A later genetic analysis reported fewer N-insertions in productive TCRs among donors in an Asian-associated ancestry cluster than the roughly 690-donor mean. The 87-base-pair reads could not distinguish some IMGT-functional V segments, including TRBV6-2 and TRBV6-3, so those segments were excluded. When HLA alleles, especially DR and DQ, strongly co-occurred, attributing TCR associations to individual alleles was difficult. Specific HLA alleles were associated with around 18,000 TCR beta sequences at a false discovery rate of 0.05 in a later analysis. The study gave a list of 150 to 200 TCR beta chains associated with cytomegalovirus. Because counts were too low, around 18 rarely observed V segments, including chromosome 9 orphons, were left out of the earlier analysis of roughly 600 of the donors. Across donors, most TCR sequences were observed very rarely, whereas some public TCRs were present in many individuals. A few of the identified cytomegalovirus-associated TCR beta chains were confirmed in vitro to be specific for cytomegalovirus antigens. Most CMV-associated TCR beta chains appeared to be HLA-restricted in a later analysis, and the HLA associations seemed to be driven largely by CMV exposure. In both the original and validation cohorts, the classifier was reported to diagnose cytomegalovirus status with high specificity and sensitivity. A cluster of highly shared sequence variants was judged likely to represent a technical artifact of the sequencing pipeline. CMV serostatus was the only immune exposure information available for the cohort. A further reported finding was that TCR beta sequences accurately predicted the HLA-A and HLA-B alleles for most subjects in the first cohort. In an earlier analysis of 587 of the donors, most TCR beta V segments appeared in productive rearrangements about 87% or about 30% of the time, broadly matching IMGT annotations. The authors suggested that the approach could potentially be extended to other disease states and immunological phenotypes. The presence/absence analyses assumed that sequencing depth was roughly uniform across donors, and that assumption may not be true. Several of the top co-occurrence clusters appeared to be linked to parvovirus B19, influenza, CMV and Epstein-Barr virus, according to a later analysis. A later genetic analysis associated a missense DCLRE1C variant with V-gene and J-gene trimming of TCR beta chains, and an independent cohort replicated the association. According to a later analysis, TCR association rates differed among HLA loci, with DRB1 alleles showing the most associated TCRs and HLA-C alleles showing the fewest.

This clone came up once. The specificity of this receptor is unknown. No base-level quality is on record; no much larger clone is a single base apart. Receptors were amplified or captured by the immunoSEQ multiplex PCR assay. For the multiplex PCR, a mixture combining 60 forward primers for TCR Vbeta segments and 13 reverse primers for TCR Jbeta segments was used. A multiplex PCR assay on genomic DNA amplified the CDR3 region of rearranged TCR beta genes. The amplified TCR beta libraries were sequenced on the Illumina HiSeq System as 87-base-pair reads. The study's own analysis went as follows. Across the 700 or so repertoires, a later analysis counted 80 million or so unique TCR beta chains, around 10 million of which were shared by at least two donors. To remove PCR and sequencing errors, raw reads were error-corrected and collapsed into unique sequences using a nearest-neighbor algorithm that merged closely related sequences. CDR3 sequences were aligned to IMGT reference sequences to assign V, D and J gene segments. For a sequence to be retained, a match of at least six nucleotides to both a V gene segment and a J gene segment was required. A rearrangement was called productive if the CDR3 had no stop codons and remained in frame with V and J, and every other rearrangement was called non-productive. CDR3 was defined by IMGT convention, running from the second conserved V-encoded cysteine to the conserved J-encoded phenylalanine. The earlier analysis of more than 450 of the donors excluded sequences that lacked an unambiguous match to a single V gene segment. In an earlier analysis of 500 to 750 of the donors, V segments were called functional above 56.7% productive rearrangements and were called segregating when the between-donor standard deviation exceeded 5%. A statistical classification framework was developed to diagnose cytomegalovirus status using the catalog of TCR beta chain sequences. In a later analysis, V and J genes were assigned by comparing TCR nucleotide sequences against IMGT/GENE-DB human TR gene sequences. Using the TCRdist pipeline, a later analysis assigned CDR3 sequences along with most-parsimonious VDJ recombination scenarios. In a later analysis, each TCR beta chain was defined by its CDR3 amino acid sequence together with its V-gene family, and reads without a unique V-gene family were excluded. As a way to deal with suspected cross-contamination and a sequencing artifact, a later analysis dropped 592 nucleotide sequences that were highly shared and had low generation probability. In a later analysis, a clonal expansion index for each public chain was calculated from normalized within-repertoire ranks of inferred template counts. A later analysis computed generation probabilities with a VDJ recombination model fitted to out-of-frame rearrangements, and checked the results against IGoR. In a later analysis, hypergeometric tests were used to score TCR-TCR, TCR-HLA and TCR-CMV co-occurrence, with a repertoire-size bias correction applied to TCR pairs. In a later analysis, false discovery rates were estimated by permuting HLA or CMV assignments 20 times. In a later analysis, co-occurring TCRs were grouped using DBSCAN, with TCRdist sequence similarity added in when clustering inside HLA-allele-positive subsets. For co-occurrence clustering, repertoires with fewer than 30,000 or more than 120,000 public chains were excluded, along with 4 to 6 repertoires with anomalous nucleotide sharing. TCRdb's version of the immuneACCESS table is confined to in-frame rearrangements and falls short of the full clone set. An unresolved V gene accounts for under half of the shortfall where checked; the remainder is of unknown origin. V and J calls and clone size are as listed in that table; D and trimming were resolved from the DNA. The sample profile shows about 130,000 clones; nearly 80% of them were found once. The ten most abundant clones make up about 2.2% of the sample.

The germline V gene gives CDR1 as SNHLY and CDR2 as FYNNEI. CDR3 length: 13 amino acids, cysteine to phenylalanine. The sequence is cut down to CDR3 DNA, 39 bases in frame from base 1. The trim is 8 bases for V and 4 bases for J, with a gap of 14 bases between the germline ends. The cohort consisted of hundreds of healthy bone marrow donors. At the time of sampling, every cohort member was nominally healthy, though immune exposures that went unrecorded were likely present. The donor was CMV seronegative and was included in the group of 352 seronegative cohort members. A peripheral blood sample was provided by each donor, and peripheral blood mononuclear cells were used for TCR beta sequencing. Genomic DNA extraction from the blood cell samples was performed with the Qiagen DNeasy Blood Extraction Kit.

Input material: PBMCs. The chain employs TRBV2 and TRBJ1-1; no D segment can be confidently identified. The origin of this receptor is a man aged 25-45 years in good health and CMV-seronegative. The CDR3 sequence is CASGASRGTEAFF. The nucleotides are TGTGCCAGCGGCGCTTCTCGGGGCACTGAAGCTTTCTTT.